The T cell receptor beta chain described here comes from a study of CD8+ T cells in alopecia areata (dated by TCRdb to 2016 to 2019). Study-level background: The treated patients took part in an open-label pilot trial in which moderate-to-severe alopecia areata was treated with oral tofacitinib at 5 to 10 mg twice daily. Patients received tofacitinib for 6 to 18 months and were then followed off drug for 6 months to check for delayed response and recurrence. On the human side, TCRbeta sequencing was run on scalp tissue and on sorted CD4+ and CD8+ peripheral blood T cells from healthy controls and from alopecia areata patients with either patchy or totalis/universalis disease. High-throughput TCRbeta sequencing was used to examine T cell clonal expansion in alopecia areata in both the C3H/HeJ mouse model and human patients. Tofacitinib-treated patients had biopsies at baseline and at 4 and 24 weeks of treatment, with a later scalp biopsy in several patients. In treated patients, disease severity was measured using the SALT score, which gives the percentage of scalp surface area affected. RNA came from the PAXgene miRNA kit for fixed scalp, the miRNeasy kit for PBMCs, and the RNeasy kit for mouse skin. TCRbeta CDR3 regions were amplified by immunoSEQ multiplex PCR with 35 Vbeta forward and 13 Jbeta reverse primers. Scalp clonality was compared across normal scalp (n=4), patchy alopecia areata scalp (n=8), and alopecia totalis/universalis scalp (n=8).

This clone was seen more than once but under ten times. This receptor's antigen is unknown. Qualities for individual bases were not recorded, and no much larger clone is one base off. A distance of 11 bases separates the germline ends of V and J, which lose 6 bases and 9 bases respectively. From cysteine to phenylalanine, the CDR3 is 10 amino acids long. This entry keeps only the CDR3 DNA: 30 bases, framed from base 1. CDR1 is given as SQVTM and CDR2 as ANQGSEA, both from the germline V gene. Interpreted using the paper, the time point label stands for: less than five weeks on oral tofacitinib. The meaning of the sample's treatment or condition label: oral pan-JAK inhibitor, 5-10 mg twice daily. Lesional scalp punch biopsies and peripheral blood were collected from alopecia areata patients. PBMCs were isolated by density centrifugation and stained for CD3, CD4 and CD8, after which CD4+ and CD8+ T cells were sorted on a FACSAria.

Library preparation employed the immunoSEQ multiplex PCR assay. RNA was extracted from all samples and reverse transcribed into cDNA, which served as template for TCR sequencing. SuperScript III was used to make first-strand cDNA, primed with a 2:1 mix of oligo-dT and random hexamers. A synthetic immune receptor repertoire was used to assess amplification bias, and residual bias was removed computationally. Processing in the source paper ran as follows. Raw reads were preprocessed to remove errors, and CDR3 was defined according to IMGT conventions as the region from the conserved cysteine to phenylalanine. Clonality was calculated as 1 minus Shannon entropy normalized by log2 of the number of productive unique TCRs. Whether each scalp clone was CD4 or CD8 was inferred by checking scalp TCRbeta sequences against the CD4 and CD8 repertoires from sorted blood. TCRdb carries this immuneACCESS record with in-frame sequences only. Its versions omit some clonotypes, under half of them owing to an unresolved V gene in the studies checked, with the rest unexplained. V, J and clone size are taken as reported in that table, and D and trimming were inferred from the DNA itself. The sample table shows 70,000 or so clones, and roughly 30% are seen once. The ten largest clonotypes hold more than 13% of the sample.

Results the study describes overall, beyond this receptor: Because the treated cohort was small and included a single nonresponder, larger studies are needed to assess links between baseline CD8+ expansion and response. Lesional scalp, especially in alopecia totalis/universalis, showed higher clonality and more expanded CD8+ clones than normal scalp, suggesting antigenic drive. TCR sequences shared between patients were less clear than in mice, possibly partly because of HLA diversity in the patient population. Many expanded lesional clones were found to persist in scalp and blood during tofacitinib treatment, and relapse after treatment cessation may be partly explained by this persistence. Unlike mouse skin, where gammadelta T cells dominate, normal human skin contains resident alphabeta T cells that get sequenced too, which complicates analysis of the scalp TCR repertoire. Tofacitinib significantly lowered scalp clonality and the number of expanded CD8+ clones among the top 100 scalp clones.

The receptor comes from a human donor with alopecia areata. Here the sequenced sample was CD8+ T cells sorted from blood, taken at week 4, from a patient treated with tofacitinib. Rearrangement joined TRBV29-1 to TRBJ2-5; a weak D assignment points to TRBD2 (5 bases agree). The bases read TGCAGCGTACCCGGGCGGGCCCAGTACTTC. Its protein is CSVPGRAQYF.